Following are 20 T cell receptor beta chains from one sample sequenced in a study of cytomegalovirus exposure and HLA in healthy donors (dated by TCRdb to the late 2010s). Receptor amplification or capture employed the immunoSEQ multiplex PCR assay. A mixture of 60 forward primers for TCR Vbeta segments and 13 reverse primers for TCR Jbeta segments was used in the multiplex PCR. TCRdb retrieved this table from immuneACCESS and kept in-frame rearrangements only. Not all clones are present; in checked studies, unresolved V genes account for under half, and no reason is known for the remainder. The sample table shows under 200,000 clones, and roughly 80% are seen once. Of the sample, roughly 2.1% falls within the top ten clones. Material: PBMCs. These receptors came from a man aged 45-65 years in good health and CMV-seropositive.

The chain carries TRBV5-1 and TRBJ2-3, with D maybe TRBD2 (5 bases). CDR3 length: 14 amino acids. Germline values: CDR1 SGHRS, CDR2 YFSETQ. With 4 bases removed from V and 2 bases from J, the gap between germline ends came to 11 bases. The CDR3 loop is CASSLARYTDTQYF. The DNA for the CDR3 is TGCGCCAGCAGCCTAGCCAGATACACAGATACGCAGTATTTT.

The V and J genes are TRBV27 and TRBJ1-2, with 10 bases fitting TRBD1. The germline gives CDR1 MNHEY, CDR2 SMNVEV (reference sequence). This CDR3 has 15 residues. Trimming removed 5 bases from V and 8 bases from J; junction bases left unmatched: 11. CDR3 sequence: CASSPFGTGDQGYTF. In DNA, the CDR3 is TGTGCCAGCAGTCCGTTTGGGACAGGGGATCAAGGCTACACCTTC.

The chain uses TRBV11-2 and TRBJ1-1; D gene unclear. Trimming removed 0 bases at V and 9 bases at J, with 8 bases between. CDR3 length: 12 amino acids. Looked up from germline, CDR1 is SGHAT and CDR2 is FQNNGV. The CDR3 protein is CASSLERSKAFF. The CDR3, as DNA: TGTGCCAGCAGCTTAGAAAGATCTAAAGCTTTCTTT. Variable domain in full (rest from reference TRBV11-2 and TRBJ1-1): EAGVAQSPRYKIIEKRQSVAFWCNPISGHATLYWYQQILGQGPKLLIQFQNNGVVDDSQLPKDRFSAERLKGVDSTLKIQPAKLEDSAVYLCASSLERSKAFFGQGTRLTVV.

In its sample, this clone was seen a few times. J is TRBJ2-1 and V is TRBV4-3; a weak D match, TRBD1 (6 bases). V was trimmed by 1 base and J by 8 bases, leaving 15 bases between them. In germline, CDR1 is LGHNA, CDR2 YSLEER. This CDR3 region has 15 residues. The CDR3 spells CASSQGSGVVYEQFF. DNA of the CDR3: TGCGCCAGCAGCCAAGGGTCAGGGGTAGTCTATGAGCAGTTCTTC.

The chain couples TRBV6-6 to TRBJ2-1, with 8 bases lining up with TRBD2. Germline CDR1 reads MNHNY; CDR2 reads SVGAGI (reference sequence). The CDR3 covers 12 residues. The J segment lost 11 bases and the V segment lost 6 bases, leaving 6 bases of the junction unmatched. CDR3 DNA sequence: TGTGCCAGCAGGGAGACTAGCGTTAAGCAGTTCTTC. It is translated as CASRETSVKQFF.

The chain is built from TRBV5-5 and TRBJ2-1; D possibly corresponds to TRBD1 (5 bases). V dropped 4 bases and J dropped 6 bases, with 17 bases sitting between them. CDR1 SGHKS and CDR2 YYEKEE come from the germline V gene (reference sequence). The CDR3 consists of 15 residues. The DNA of the CDR3 is TGTGCCAGCAGCCGTGGTGTAGGGGCCCTCAATGAGCAGTTCTTC. Translated: CASSRGVGALNEQFF.

The CDR3 reads CASSPTGFRTGELFF. The CDR3, as DNA: TGTGCCAGCTCACCAACAGGGTTCCGCACCGGGGAGCTGTTTTTT. V usage is TRBV18 and J usage is TRBJ2-2, with D perhaps TRBD1 (6 bases). Germline V lookup: CDR1 KGHSH, CDR2 LQKENI. The V gene lost 2 bases and the J gene lost 4 bases, with 11 bases spanning the gap. CDR3 size: 15 residues.

The gene calls are TRBV28 and TRBJ2-5, with 8 bases identical to TRBD1. Per the germline V gene, CDR1 is MDHEN and CDR2 is SYDVKM. CDR3 length: 15 residues. V shed 0 bases, J shed 3 bases, and the junction held 3 bases outside the gene matches. The CDR3 is CASSLWTGDKETQYF. The CDR3, as DNA: TGTGCCAGCAGTTTATGGACAGGGGACAAAGAGACCCAGTACTTC.

CDR3 in DNA: TGTGCCAGCAGCCAATCCGGGACAGGGAGGTATGGCTACACCTTC. Translated: CASSQSGTGRYGYTF. The rearrangement uses TRBV7-9 and TRBJ1-2; 9 bases match TRBD1. V shed 5 bases, J shed 5 bases, and the junction held 9 bases outside the gene matches. This CDR3 is 15 amino acids long. The germline gives CDR1 SEHNR, CDR2 FQNEAQ (reference sequence).

The DNA of the CDR3 is TGCAGCGTTGAAGATCTCCGGGATGAGCAGTTCTTC. Its translation is CSVEDLRDEQFF. The chain couples TRBV29-1 to TRBJ2-1, with D uncertain. The V gene lost 0 bases and the J gene lost 8 bases, with 8 bases spanning the gap. There are 12 residues in the CDR3. Germline assignment: CDR1 SQVTM and CDR2 ANQGSEA.

The V call is TRBV28, the J call TRBJ1-6; TRBD1 aligns across 9 bases. Germline CDR1 MDHEN, CDR2 SYDVKM. CDR3 length equals 20 residues. The ends lost 6 bases at V and 6 bases at J; junction bases unmatched: 21. In DNA form, the CDR3 reads TGTGCCAGCAGCCAAATCGGGGGACAGGGAAGGTTAAGTCTTAATTCACCCCTCCACTTT. As protein: CASSQIGGQGRLSLNSPLHF.

The V gene is TRBV7-9, the J gene TRBJ1-4; D unresolved. This CDR3 is built from 16 residues. Looked up from germline, CDR1 is SEHNR and CDR2 is FQNEAQ (reference sequence). V lost 1 base, J lost 5 bases, and 14 bases lay in between. CDR3 in amino acids: CASSLENRVQNEKLFF. In DNA, the CDR3 is TGTGCCAGCAGCTTAGAGAACCGAGTCCAAAATGAAAAACTGTTTTTT.

This chain connects TRBV15 to TRBJ1-4, with a tentative D call TRBD1 (6 bases). The germline V and J ends were trimmed by 5 bases and 7 bases, with 14 bases remaining between them. This CDR3 region has 14 residues. Germline CDR1 LNHNV, CDR2 YYDKDF (reference sequence). As DNA, the CDR3 is TGTGCCACCAGCGGGGGACAATGGACTGAAAAACTGTTTTTT. This encodes CATSGGQWTEKLFF.

The CDR3 DNA reads as TGTGCCAGCAGTTTAGTTGGGAGCCAGGAGCAGTACTTC. The encoded protein is CASSLVGSQEQYF. This chain uses TRBV28 with TRBJ2-7; D is possibly TRBD2 (5 bases). This CDR3 spans 13 amino acids. CDR1 and CDR2 (germline): MDHEN, SYDVKM. V lost 2 bases, J lost 7 bases, and 12 bases lay in between. The complete variable domain, with remaining parts taken from reference TRBV28 and TRBJ2-7, reads DVKVTQSSRYLVKRTGEKVFLECVQDMDHENMFWYRQDPGLGLRLIYFSYDVKMKEKGDIPEGYSVSREKKERFSLILESASTNQTSMYLCASSLVGSQEQYFGPGTRLTVT.

The chain uses TRBV4-1 and TRBJ1-5, with TRBD1 identical over 7 bases. The germline V gene has CDR1 MGHRA and CDR2 YSYEKL. Trimming took 4 bases from V and 4 from J; bases not matched to a gene: 4. This CDR3 comprises 14 residues. This chain's CDR3 is CASSLVGQNQPQHF. The CDR3, as DNA: TGCGCCAGCAGCCTGGTGGGACAGAATCAGCCCCAGCATTTT.

The chain carries TRBV19 and TRBJ2-2; TRBD1 matches 8 bases. V gave up 7 bases and J gave up 4 bases; unmatched junction bases: 17. Germline loops: CDR1 LNHDA, CDR2 SQIVND (reference sequence). The CDR3 covers 18 residues. The CDR3 bases are TGTGCCAGTACCCCCCGGGACAGGAATCTAATTGGCACCGGGGAGCTGTTTTTT. Translating it yields CASTPRDRNLIGTGELFF.

This chain joins TRBV7-2 and TRBJ1-1; a possible D gene is TRBD1 (6 bases). This CDR3 is 15 amino acids long. V was shortened by 2 bases and J by 4 bases, with 14 bases between the two germline ends. The germline V gene has CDR1 SGHTA and CDR2 FQGNSA. DNA of the CDR3: TGTGCCAGCAGCTTAACCACAGGGTTGGCCACTGAAGCTTTCTTT. It is translated as CASSLTTGLATEAFF.

V usage is TRBV10-3 and J usage is TRBJ1-2; 10 bases map to TRBD1. This CDR3 spans 14 amino acids. V was clipped by 10 bases and J by 8 bases; unmatched bases: 13. Germline CDR1 and CDR2: ENHRY and SYGVKD. The CDR3 DNA sequence: TGTGCCACCCTAAGACGACAGGGGGCGGAGGGCTACACCTTC. Translating gives CATLRRQGAEGYTF.

This clone was seen only a few times. The chain links TRBV6-5 to TRBJ2-2, with D tentatively TRBD1 (6 bases). V lost 6 bases and J lost 0, with 11 bases in between. The CDR3 is 15 amino acids. CDR1 and CDR2 from the germline V gene are MNHEY and SVGAGI. The CDR3 DNA reads TGTGCCAGCAGATTACAGGGAACGAACACCGGGGAGCTGTTTTTT. Translation gives CASRLQGTNTGELFF.

V and J are TRBV19 and TRBJ2-3; 12 bases agree with TRBD1. Looked up from germline, CDR1 is LNHDA and CDR2 is SQIVND (reference sequence). Germline trimming cut 2 bases from V and 5 bases from J; bases unmatched to any gene: 5. There are 16 residues in the CDR3. CDR3 loop: CASSISGQGAQDTQYF. CDR3 coding DNA: TGTGCCAGTAGTATATCGGGACAGGGGGCTCAAGATACGCAGTATTTT.